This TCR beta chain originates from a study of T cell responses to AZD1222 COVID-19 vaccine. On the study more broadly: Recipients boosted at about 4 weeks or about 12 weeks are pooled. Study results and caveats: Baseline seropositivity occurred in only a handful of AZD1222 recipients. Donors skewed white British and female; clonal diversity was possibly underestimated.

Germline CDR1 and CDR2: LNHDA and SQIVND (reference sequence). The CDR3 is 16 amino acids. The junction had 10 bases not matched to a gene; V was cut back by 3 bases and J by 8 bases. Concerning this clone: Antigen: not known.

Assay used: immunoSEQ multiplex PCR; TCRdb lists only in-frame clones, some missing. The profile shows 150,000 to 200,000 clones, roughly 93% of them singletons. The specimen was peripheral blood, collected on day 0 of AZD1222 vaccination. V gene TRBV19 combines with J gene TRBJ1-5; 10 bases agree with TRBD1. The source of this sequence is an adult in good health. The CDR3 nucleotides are TGTGCCAGTAGTATTTTCTGGACAGGGGGTAGTGAGCCCCAGCATTTT. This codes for CASSIFWTGGSEPQHF.